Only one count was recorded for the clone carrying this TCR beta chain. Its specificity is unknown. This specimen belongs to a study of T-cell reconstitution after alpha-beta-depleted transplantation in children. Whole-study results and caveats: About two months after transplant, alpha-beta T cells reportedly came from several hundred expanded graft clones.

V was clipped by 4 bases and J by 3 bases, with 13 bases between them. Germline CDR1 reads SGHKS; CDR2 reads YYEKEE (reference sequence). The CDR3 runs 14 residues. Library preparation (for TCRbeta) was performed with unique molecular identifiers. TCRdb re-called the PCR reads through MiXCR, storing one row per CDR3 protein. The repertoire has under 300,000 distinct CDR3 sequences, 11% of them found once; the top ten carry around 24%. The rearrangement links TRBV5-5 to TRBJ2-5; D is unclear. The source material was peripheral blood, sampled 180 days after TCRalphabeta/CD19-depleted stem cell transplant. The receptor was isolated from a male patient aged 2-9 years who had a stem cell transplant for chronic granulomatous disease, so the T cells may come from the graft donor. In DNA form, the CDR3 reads TGTGCCAGCAGCCCCGGGCTAGGGAAAGAGACCCAGTACTTC. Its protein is CASSPGLGKETQYF. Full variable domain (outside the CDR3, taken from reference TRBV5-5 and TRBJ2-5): DAGVTQSPTHLIKTRGQQVTLRCSPISGHKSVSWYQQVLGQGPQFIFQYYEKEERGRGNFPDRFSARQFPNYSSELNVNALLLGDSALYLCASSPGLGKETQYFGPGTRLLVL.